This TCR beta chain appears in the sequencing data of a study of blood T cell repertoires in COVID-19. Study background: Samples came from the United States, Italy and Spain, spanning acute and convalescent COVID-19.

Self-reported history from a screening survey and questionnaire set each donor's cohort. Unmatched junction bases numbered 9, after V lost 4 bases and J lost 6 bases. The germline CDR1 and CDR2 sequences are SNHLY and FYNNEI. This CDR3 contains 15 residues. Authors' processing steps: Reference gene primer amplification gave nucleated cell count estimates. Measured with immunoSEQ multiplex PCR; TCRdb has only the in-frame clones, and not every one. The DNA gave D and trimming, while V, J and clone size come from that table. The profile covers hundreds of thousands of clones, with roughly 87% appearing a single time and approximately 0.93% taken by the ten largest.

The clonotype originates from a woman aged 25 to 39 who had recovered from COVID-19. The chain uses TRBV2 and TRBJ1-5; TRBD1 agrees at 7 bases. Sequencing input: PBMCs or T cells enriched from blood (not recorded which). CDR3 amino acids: CASSGGQAFTQPQHF. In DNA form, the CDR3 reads TGTGCCAGCAGTGGCGGACAGGCTTTTACTCAGCCCCAGCATTTT.